This T cell receptor (beta chain) was sequenced during a study of T cells in Graves' hyperthyroidism and ophthalmopathy. Study-level points and caveats: Among clonotypes expanded in thyroid above 0.001, most were also found in blood.

The investigators amplified TCR beta CDR3 regions from RNA transcripts. The TCR CDR3 first-round RT-PCR relied on the HTBI primer set. One entry per CDR3 protein results from TCRdb running MiXCR on the multiplex PCR reads. The sample lists approximately 510,000 distinct CDR3 sequences; around 21% were seen once. CDR1 LGHDT and CDR2 YNNKEL come from the germline V gene (reference sequence). The CDR3 has 16 residues. The ends lost 4 bases at V and 2 bases at J; junction bases unmatched: 5. The study enrolled patients aged 18 to 65 with newly diagnosed hyperthyroidism of under 2 months' duration. Exclusion followed for patients with uncontrolled infection, other autoimmune disease, pregnancy or lactation. This clonotype was counted only a few times. No antigen is known for it.

This receptor was taken from a man younger than 30 with Graves' hyperthyroidism. Sequencing was carried out using blood. This chain joins TRBV3-1 and TRBJ2-7, with 13 bases that match TRBD2. CDR3 DNA sequence: TGTGCCAGCAGCCCCCGACTAGCGGGGGGTACCTACGAGCAGTACTTC. Translation: CASSPRLAGGTYEQYF.